Given below is one T cell receptor beta chain in context. The target of this receptor is not known. Per-nucleotide qualities are absent, and no much larger clonotype sits a single base away. This record belongs to a study of cytomegalovirus exposure and HLA in healthy donors (dated by TCRdb to the late 2010s). About the study as a whole: In an earlier analysis of roughly 590 of the donors, about 270 Gb of sequence data and about 110 million unique TCR beta sequences from 150 million to 200 million T cells were reported. All discovery cohort repertoires had been generated using a single sequencing platform. High-throughput TCR immunosequencing, statistical association of individual TCRs with disease status, and machine learning were combined to predict cytomegalovirus infection status. In the later analysis, no new phenotypic data were used to find candidate immune exposures; instead, reliance was placed on TCR beta sequences and their occurrence across donors. The study was designed to test whether signatures of past pathogen exposure could be identified by cataloging public T cell receptors. Donor age, sex, ethnicity and CMV serostatus were collected together with the repertoire data. A later analysis re-analyzed previously published TCR beta repertoires from approximately 670 donors and added high-resolution HLA genotyping to study TCR occurrence patterns. Along with the approximately 670-subject first cohort, a separate validation cohort of over a hundred different subjects was used. An earlier analysis of 587 of the donors used high-throughput TCR beta sequencing to judge whether each TCR beta V gene segment behaved as functional or pseudogenic. The study used immunosequencing to profile the T cell repertoires of 670 or so subjects and linked those repertoires to cytomegalovirus serostatus. Among 398 genotyped donors of the cohort, an average of around 240,000 unique TCR beta nucleotide sequences were sequenced per donor, around 20% of them non-productive. About five DR-DQ haplotypes were treated as single units for association and clustering because of strong linkage in the cohort. The genetic ancestry cluster associated with self-reported Caucasian donors included 70% to 85% of the roughly 400 genotyped donors. Typing coverage differed by locus: A, B, C, DRB1 and DQB1 were typed in about 629-640 donors, DQA1 in about 550, DPA1 in around 600, and DPB1 in around 440. Roughly 300 gigabases of sequencing data and around 80 million unique TCR sequences made up an early release that covered about 640 HLA-typed donors. Genome-wide SNP genotypes for about 55% of the 666 donors were used in a later genetic analysis, which treated that subset as a discovery cohort. HLA typing covered class I and class II loci at four-digit resolution. The paper's findings and limits, for the study overall: According to a later analysis, most CMV-associated TCR beta chains appeared to be HLA-restricted, and the HLA associations seemed to be driven largely by CMV exposure. Because some donors lacked HLA typing at each locus, the association tests relied only on the typed subset. It was suggested by the authors that the approach could potentially be generalized to other disease states and immunological phenotypes. Presence/absence analyses assumed roughly uniform sequencing depth across donors, an assumption that may not hold. An earlier analysis of 450 to 750 of the donors showed that most TCR beta V segments appeared in productive rearrangements either about 90% or about 30% of the time, which broadly matched IMGT annotations. In this cohort, only TCR beta chains were sequenced, and detectable features were limited by the absence of alpha or paired-chain data. According to a later analysis, parvovirus B19, influenza, CMV and Epstein-Barr virus appeared linked to several top co-occurrence clusters. The study listed 150 to 200 TCR beta chains as associated with cytomegalovirus. An association between a missense DCLRE1C variant and V-gene and J-gene trimming of TCR beta chains was found in a later genetic analysis and replicated in an independent cohort. A group of highly shared sequence variants was considered likely to be a technical artifact of the sequencing pipeline. Some IMGT-functional V segments, including TRBV6-2 and TRBV6-3, could not be distinguished by the 87-base-pair reads and were therefore excluded. Linkage disequilibrium might explain the correlated functional status among segregating V segments, but an unknown experimental factor could not be excluded. Strong co-occurrence of HLA alleles, especially DR and DQ, made assigning TCR associations to individual alleles difficult. A later genetic analysis reported fewer N-insertions in productive TCRs among donors in an Asian-associated ancestry cluster than the approximately 700-donor mean. The classifier was reported to diagnose cytomegalovirus status with high specificity and sensitivity in both the original cohort and the validation cohort. A later analysis associated 16,951 TCR beta sequences with specific HLA alleles at a false discovery rate of 0.05. Most TCR sequences were seen in very few donors, while some public TCRs were found in many individuals. A further reported finding was that TCR beta sequences accurately predicted the HLA-A and HLA-B alleles for most subjects in the first cohort. A later analysis found that HLA-associated TCR beta chains were more clonally expanded and had lower generation probabilities than equally common non-associated chains. In a later analysis, TCR association rates were found to vary across HLA loci, with the most associated TCRs seen for DRB1 alleles and the fewest for HLA-C alleles. The earlier analysis of 587 of the donors excluded seventeen rarely observed V segments, including chromosome 9 orphons, because counts were too low. The only immune exposure information available for the cohort was CMV serostatus. A few of the identified cytomegalovirus-associated TCR beta chains were confirmed in vitro to be specific for cytomegalovirus antigens.

The library was generated by the immunoSEQ multiplex PCR assay. For the multiplex PCR, a mixture combining 60 forward primers for TCR Vbeta segments and 13 reverse primers for TCR Jbeta segments was used. Amplification of the CDR3 region of rearranged TCR beta genes was performed with a multiplex PCR assay on genomic DNA. Amplified TCR beta libraries were sequenced as 87-base-pair reads on the Illumina HiSeq System. Per the authors' processing: A later analysis counted approximately 84 million unique TCR beta chains across the 666 repertoires, and some 11 million of these chains were shared by at least two donors. To remove PCR and sequencing errors, raw reads were error-corrected and collapsed into unique sequences using a nearest-neighbor algorithm that merged closely related sequences. Alignment of CDR3 sequences to IMGT reference sequences was used to assign V, D and J gene segments. For a sequence to be retained, a match of at least six nucleotides was required to both a V gene segment and a J gene segment. Rearrangements were classified as productive when the CDR3 lacked stop codons and remained in frame with V and J, and all other rearrangements were classified as non-productive. Following IMGT convention, CDR3 was defined as the stretch from the second conserved V-encoded cysteine up to the conserved J-encoded phenylalanine. In an earlier analysis of approximately 500 of the donors, sequences lacking an unambiguous match to a single V gene segment were excluded. An earlier analysis of almost 600 of the donors classified V segments as functional when productive rearrangements were above 56.7% and as segregating when the standard deviation between donors was above 5%. A statistical classification framework was developed to diagnose cytomegalovirus status using the catalog of TCR beta chain sequences. V and J gene assignment, in a later analysis, came from comparing TCR nucleotide sequences with IMGT/GENE-DB human TR gene sequences. The TCRdist pipeline was used in a later analysis to assign CDR3 sequences and most-parsimonious VDJ recombination scenarios. In a later analysis, every TCR beta chain was defined by the combination of its CDR3 amino acid sequence and its V-gene family, and reads without a unique V-gene family were dropped. To address suspected cross-contamination and a sequencing artifact, a later analysis removed a few hundred highly shared, low-generation-probability nucleotide sequences. A later analysis calculated a clonal expansion index for each public chain from normalized within-repertoire ranks of inferred template counts. Generation probabilities in a later analysis came from a VDJ recombination model fitted to out-of-frame rearrangements, and those results were checked against IGoR. Hypergeometric tests were used in a later analysis to score TCR-TCR, TCR-HLA and TCR-CMV co-occurrence, with a repertoire-size bias correction applied to the TCR pairs. To estimate false discovery rates, a later analysis permuted the HLA or CMV assignments 20 times. In a later analysis, co-occurring TCRs were grouped with DBSCAN, and TCRdist sequence similarity was added when clustering was performed within HLA-allele-positive subsets. Co-occurrence clustering excluded repertoires with fewer than 30,000 or more than 120,000 public chains, plus five with anomalous nucleotide sharing. What TCRdb holds here is the immuneACCESS table cut down to in-frame rearrangements. Part of the clones is not present; checked against another copy, under half of the missing clones reflect an unresolved V gene, and the others are unexplained. The V and J calls and clone size were taken over from that table, and D and trimming were inferred from the DNA. The sample records under 200,000 clones, approximately 70% of which are singletons. The ten largest make up approximately 2.8% of the sample.

The cohort consisted of 650 to 850 healthy bone marrow donors. Cohort members were all nominally healthy when sampled, although unrecorded immune exposures were likely present. The donor tested CMV seropositive and was one of the 289 seropositive cohort members. Each donor provided a peripheral blood sample, and peripheral blood mononuclear cells were used for TCR beta sequencing. Genomic DNA extraction from the blood cell samples was performed with the Qiagen DNeasy Blood Extraction Kit. Trimming leaves V shorter by 4 bases and J shorter by 4 bases, with the junction holding 0 bases beyond the gene matches. The germline V gene supplies CDR1 SQVTM and CDR2 ANQGSEA. From the cysteine through the phenylalanine, the CDR3 covers 12 amino acids. The only DNA kept is the CDR3, 36 bases in frame from the first base.

The TCR originated in a woman aged 40 to 50 in good health and CMV-seropositive. The V and J segments used are TRBV29-1 and TRBJ2-2, with 7 bases aligning to TRBD2. The sequencing input was PBMCs. The CDR3 amino acid sequence is: CSVGGSTGELFF. In nucleotide form, the sequence is TGCAGCGTTGGCGGGAGCACCGGGGAGCTGTTTTTT.